This TCR beta chain originates from a study of blood T cell repertoires in COVID-19. Germline trimming cut 7 bases from V and 5 bases from J; bases unmatched to any gene: 8. CDR1 SGHTA and CDR2 FQGNSA come from the germline V gene. The length of the CDR3 is 15 residues. The assay was immunoSEQ multiplex PCR, and TCRdb's table has in-frame clones only and misses some. The repertoire holds about 180,000 clones, with 75% to 90% as singletons. V and J are TRBV7-2 and TRBJ2-2; 9 positions agree with TRBD1. The sequence derives from a man aged 55 to 70 with acute or convalescent COVID-19. The sequencing input was peripheral blood. In nucleotides, the CDR3 is TGTGCCAGCACCACCCGGGACAGGGTTACCGGGGAGCTGTTTTTT. Its translation is CASTTRDRVTGELFF.